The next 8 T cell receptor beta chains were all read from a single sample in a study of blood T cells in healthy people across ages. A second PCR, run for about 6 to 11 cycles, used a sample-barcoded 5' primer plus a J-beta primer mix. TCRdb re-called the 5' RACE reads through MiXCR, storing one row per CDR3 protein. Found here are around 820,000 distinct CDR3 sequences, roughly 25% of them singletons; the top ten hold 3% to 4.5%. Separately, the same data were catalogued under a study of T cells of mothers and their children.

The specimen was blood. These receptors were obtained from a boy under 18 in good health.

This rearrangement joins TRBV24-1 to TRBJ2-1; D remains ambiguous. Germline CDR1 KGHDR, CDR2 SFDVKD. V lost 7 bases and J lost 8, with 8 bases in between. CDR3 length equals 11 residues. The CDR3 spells CATSLQYEQFF. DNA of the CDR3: TGTGCCACCAGCCTACAGTATGAGCAGTTCTTC.

The CDR3 DNA reads as TGTGCCAGCAGTCAACAGGGCTGGAGTGAAAAACTGTTTTTT. The encoded protein is CASSQQGWSEKLFF. The rearrangement joins TRBV27 to TRBJ1-4; D is possibly TRBD1 (6 bases). This CDR3 is built from 14 residues. V gave up 5 bases and J gave up 7 bases, with 14 bases separating them. Germline V gene sequence: CDR1 MNHEY, CDR2 SMNVEV (reference sequence).

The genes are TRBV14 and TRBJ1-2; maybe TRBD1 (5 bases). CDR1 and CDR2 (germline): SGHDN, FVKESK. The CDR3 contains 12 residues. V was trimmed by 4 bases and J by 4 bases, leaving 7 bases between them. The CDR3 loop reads CASSRTFYGYTF. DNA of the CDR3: TGTGCCAGCAGCCGGACATTCTATGGCTACACCTTC. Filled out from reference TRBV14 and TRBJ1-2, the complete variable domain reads EAGVTQFPSHSVIEKGQTVTLRCDPISGHDNLYWYRRVMGKEIKFLLHFVKESKQDESGMPNNRFLAERTGGTYSTLKVQPAELEDSGVYFCASSRTFYGYTFGSGTRLTVV.

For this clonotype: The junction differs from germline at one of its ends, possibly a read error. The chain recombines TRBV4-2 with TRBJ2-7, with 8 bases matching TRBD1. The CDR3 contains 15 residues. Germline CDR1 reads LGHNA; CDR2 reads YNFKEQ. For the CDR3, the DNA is TGTGCCAGCAGCCAAGCCGGGACAGGCTCCTACGAGCAGCACTTC. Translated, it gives CASSQAGTGSYEQHF.

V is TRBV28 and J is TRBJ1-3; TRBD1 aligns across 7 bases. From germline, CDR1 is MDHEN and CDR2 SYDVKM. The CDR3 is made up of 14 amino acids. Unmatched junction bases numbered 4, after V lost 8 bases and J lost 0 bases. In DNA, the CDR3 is TGTGCCAGCCGCGACAGGGCCTCTGGAAACACCATATATTTT. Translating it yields CASRDRASGNTIYF.

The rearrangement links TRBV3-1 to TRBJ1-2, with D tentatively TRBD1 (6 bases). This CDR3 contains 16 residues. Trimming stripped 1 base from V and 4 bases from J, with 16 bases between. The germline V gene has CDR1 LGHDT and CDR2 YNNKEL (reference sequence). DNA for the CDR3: TGTGCCAGCAGCCAAGTCTGGGGACAAAAAAGCTATGGCTACACCTTC. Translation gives CASSQVWGQKSYGYTF.

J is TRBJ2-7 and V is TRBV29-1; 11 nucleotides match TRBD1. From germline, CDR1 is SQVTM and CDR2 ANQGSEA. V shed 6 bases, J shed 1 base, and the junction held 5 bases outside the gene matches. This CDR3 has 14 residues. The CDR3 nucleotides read TGCAGCGTAGCCGGGACAGGGGGTTCCTACGAGCAGTACTTC. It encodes CSVAGTGGSYEQYF.

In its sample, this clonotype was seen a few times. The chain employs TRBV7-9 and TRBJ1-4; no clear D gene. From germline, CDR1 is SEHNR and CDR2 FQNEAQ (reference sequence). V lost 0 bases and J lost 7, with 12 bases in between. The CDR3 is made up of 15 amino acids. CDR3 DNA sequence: TGTGCCAGCAGCTTAGCGGGCACCGGGCTTGAAAAACTGTTTTTT. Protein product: CASSLAGTGLEKLFF.